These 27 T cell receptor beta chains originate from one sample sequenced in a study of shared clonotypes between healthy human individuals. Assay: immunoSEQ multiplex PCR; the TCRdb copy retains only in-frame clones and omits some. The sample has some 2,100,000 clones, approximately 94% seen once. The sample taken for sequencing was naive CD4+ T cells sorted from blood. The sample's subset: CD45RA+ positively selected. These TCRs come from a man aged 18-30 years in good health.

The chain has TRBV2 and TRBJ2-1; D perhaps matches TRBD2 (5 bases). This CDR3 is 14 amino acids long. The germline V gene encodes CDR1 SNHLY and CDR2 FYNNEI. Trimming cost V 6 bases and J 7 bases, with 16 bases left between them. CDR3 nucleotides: TGTGCCAGCAGCCCCGAGGGTTCGGGAAATGAGCAGTTCTTC. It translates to CASSPEGSGNEQFF.

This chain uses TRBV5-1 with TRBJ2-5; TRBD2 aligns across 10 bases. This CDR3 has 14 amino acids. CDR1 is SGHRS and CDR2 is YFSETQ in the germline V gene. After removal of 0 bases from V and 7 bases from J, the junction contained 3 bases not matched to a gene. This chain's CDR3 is CASSLASGRGTQYF. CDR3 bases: TGCGCCAGCAGCTTGGCTAGCGGGAGAGGGACCCAGTACTTC.

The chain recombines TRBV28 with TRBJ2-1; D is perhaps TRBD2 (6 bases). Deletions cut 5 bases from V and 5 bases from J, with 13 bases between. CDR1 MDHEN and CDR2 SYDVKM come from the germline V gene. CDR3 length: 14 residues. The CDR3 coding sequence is TGTGCCAGCAGTCGGAGCGGGCCGAACAATGAGCAGTTCTTC. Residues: CASSRSGPNNEQFF.

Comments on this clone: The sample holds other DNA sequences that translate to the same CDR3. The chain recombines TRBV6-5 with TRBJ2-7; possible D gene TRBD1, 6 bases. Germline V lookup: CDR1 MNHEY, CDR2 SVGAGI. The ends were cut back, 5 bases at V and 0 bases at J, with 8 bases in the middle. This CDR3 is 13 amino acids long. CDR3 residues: CASSQGGSYEQYF. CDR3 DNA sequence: TGTGCCAGCAGTCAAGGGGGCTCCTACGAGCAGTACTTC.

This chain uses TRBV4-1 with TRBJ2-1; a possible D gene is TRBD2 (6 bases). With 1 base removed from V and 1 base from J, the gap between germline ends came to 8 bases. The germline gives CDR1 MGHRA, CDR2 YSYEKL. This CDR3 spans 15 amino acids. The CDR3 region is CASSQGGVSYNEQFF. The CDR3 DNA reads TGCGCCAGCAGCCAAGGGGGGGTGTCCTACAATGAGCAGTTCTTC.

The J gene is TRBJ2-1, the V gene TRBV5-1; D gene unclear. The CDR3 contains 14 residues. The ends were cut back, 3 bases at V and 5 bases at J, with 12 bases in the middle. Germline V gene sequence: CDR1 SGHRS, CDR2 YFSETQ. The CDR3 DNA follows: TGCGCCAGCAGCTACGACTCGCGAGACAATGAGCAGTTCTTC. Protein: CASSYDSRDNEQFF.

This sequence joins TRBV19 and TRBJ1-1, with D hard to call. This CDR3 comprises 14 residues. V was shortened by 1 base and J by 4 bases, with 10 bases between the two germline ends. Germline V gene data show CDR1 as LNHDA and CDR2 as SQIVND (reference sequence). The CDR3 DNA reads TGTGCCAGTAGTATAGTCGACTTAACCACTGAAGCTTTCTTT. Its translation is CASSIVDLTTEAFF.

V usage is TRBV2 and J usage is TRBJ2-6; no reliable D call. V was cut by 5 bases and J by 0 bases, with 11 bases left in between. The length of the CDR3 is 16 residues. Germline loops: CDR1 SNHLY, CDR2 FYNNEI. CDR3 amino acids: CASSLETGSGANVLTF. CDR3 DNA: TGTGCCAGCAGTTTAGAGACGGGCTCTGGGGCCAACGTCCTGACTTTC.

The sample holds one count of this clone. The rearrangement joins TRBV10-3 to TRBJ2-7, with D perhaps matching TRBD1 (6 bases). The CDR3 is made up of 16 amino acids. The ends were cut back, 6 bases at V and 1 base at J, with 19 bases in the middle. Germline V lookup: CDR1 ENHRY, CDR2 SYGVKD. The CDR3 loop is CAIRDTRDTSSYEQYF. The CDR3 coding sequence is TGTGCCATCAGAGACACACGGGACACCTCGTCCTACGAGCAGTACTTC.

As DNA, the CDR3 is TGTGCCAGCAGTGACTCCGGGACACTCACAGATACGCAGTATTTT. It is translated as CASSDSGTLTDTQYF. This rearrangement joins TRBV28 to TRBJ2-3; tentatively, D is TRBD1 (6 bases). Germline values: CDR1 MDHEN, CDR2 SYDVKM. This CDR3 comprises 15 residues. V was trimmed by 5 bases and J by 2 bases, leaving 14 bases between them. Looking up the rest from reference TRBV28 and TRBJ2-3 gives the full variable domain: DVKVTQSSRYLVKRTGEKVFLECVQDMDHENMFWYRQDPGLGLRLIYFSYDVKMKEKGDIPEGYSVSREKKERFSLILESASTNQTSMYLCASSDSGTLTDTQYFGPGTRLTVL.

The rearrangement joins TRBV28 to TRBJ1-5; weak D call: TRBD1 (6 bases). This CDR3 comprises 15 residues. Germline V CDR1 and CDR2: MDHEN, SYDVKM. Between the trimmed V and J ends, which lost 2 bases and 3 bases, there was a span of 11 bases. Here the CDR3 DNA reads TGTGCCAGCAGTTTAACGGACAGCTACAATCAGCCCCAGCATTTT. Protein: CASSLTDSYNQPQHF.

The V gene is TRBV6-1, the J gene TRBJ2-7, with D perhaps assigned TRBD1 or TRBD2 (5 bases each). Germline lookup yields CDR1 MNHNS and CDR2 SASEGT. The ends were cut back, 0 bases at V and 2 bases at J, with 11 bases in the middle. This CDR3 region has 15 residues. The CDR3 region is CASSEAGPGPYEQYF. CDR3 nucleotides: TGTGCCAGCAGTGAAGCGGGTCCGGGGCCCTACGAGCAGTACTTC.

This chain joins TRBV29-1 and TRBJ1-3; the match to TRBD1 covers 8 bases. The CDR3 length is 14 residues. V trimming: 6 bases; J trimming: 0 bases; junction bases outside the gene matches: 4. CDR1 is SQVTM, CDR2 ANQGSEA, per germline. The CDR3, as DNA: TGCAGCGTAGGGACAGGCATCTCTGGAAACACCATATATTTT. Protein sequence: CSVGTGISGNTIYF.

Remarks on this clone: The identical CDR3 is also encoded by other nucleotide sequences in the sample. The CDR3 bases are TGTGCCATCAGTGAGTCACACTCTGGGGCCAACGTCCTGACTTTC. As protein: CAISESHSGANVLTF. The V call is TRBV10-3, the J call TRBJ2-6; D is ambiguous. V was clipped by 0 bases and J by 0 bases, with 3 bases between them. Germline CDR1 and CDR2: ENHRY and SYGVKD. This CDR3 is 15 amino acids long.

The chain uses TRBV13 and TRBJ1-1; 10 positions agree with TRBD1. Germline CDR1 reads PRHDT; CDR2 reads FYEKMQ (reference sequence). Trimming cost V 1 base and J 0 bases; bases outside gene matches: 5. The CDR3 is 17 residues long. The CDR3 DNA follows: TGTGCCAGCAGCTTAGAGGGGGACAGGGGCATGAACACTGAAGCTTTCTTT. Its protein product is CASSLEGDRGMNTEAFF.

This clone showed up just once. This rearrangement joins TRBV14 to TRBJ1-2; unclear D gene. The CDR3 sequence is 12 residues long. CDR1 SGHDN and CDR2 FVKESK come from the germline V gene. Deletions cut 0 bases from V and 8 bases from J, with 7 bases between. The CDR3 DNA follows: TGTGCCAGCAGCCAAGAGACGGGCGGCTACACCTTC. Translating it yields CASSQETGGYTF.

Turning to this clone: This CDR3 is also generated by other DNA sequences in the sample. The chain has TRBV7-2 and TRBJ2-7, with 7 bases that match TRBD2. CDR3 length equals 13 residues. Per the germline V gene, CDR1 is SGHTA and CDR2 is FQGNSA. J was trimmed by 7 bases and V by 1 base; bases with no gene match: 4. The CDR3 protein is CASSLDLGGEQYF. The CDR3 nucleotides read TGTGCCAGCAGCTTAGATCTCGGGGGGGAGCAGTACTTC. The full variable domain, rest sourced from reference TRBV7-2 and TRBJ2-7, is GAGVSQSPSNKVTEKGKDVELRCDPISGHTALYWYRQSLGQGLEFLIYFQGNSAPDKSGLPSDRFSAERTGGSVSTLTIQRTQQEDSAVYLCASSLDLGGEQYFGPGTRLTVT.

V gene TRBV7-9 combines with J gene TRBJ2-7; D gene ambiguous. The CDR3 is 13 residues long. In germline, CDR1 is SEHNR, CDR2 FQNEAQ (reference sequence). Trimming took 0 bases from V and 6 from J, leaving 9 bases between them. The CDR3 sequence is CASSLAGLGEQYF. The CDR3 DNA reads TGTGCCAGCAGCTTAGCCGGTTTGGGCGAGCAGTACTTC. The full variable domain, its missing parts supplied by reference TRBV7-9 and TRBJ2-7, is DTGVSQNPRHKITKRGQNVTFRCDPISEHNRLYWYRQTLGQGPEFLTYFQNEAQLEKSRLLSDRFSAERPKGSFSTLEIQRTEQGDSAMYLCASSLAGLGEQYFGPGTRLTVT.

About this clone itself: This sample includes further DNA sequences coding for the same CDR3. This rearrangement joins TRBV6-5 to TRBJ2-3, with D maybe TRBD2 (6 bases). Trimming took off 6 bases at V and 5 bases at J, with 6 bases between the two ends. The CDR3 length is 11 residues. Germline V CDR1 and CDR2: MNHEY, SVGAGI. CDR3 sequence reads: CASRRGDTQYF. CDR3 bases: TGTGCCAGCAGGCGGGGAGATACGCAGTATTTT.

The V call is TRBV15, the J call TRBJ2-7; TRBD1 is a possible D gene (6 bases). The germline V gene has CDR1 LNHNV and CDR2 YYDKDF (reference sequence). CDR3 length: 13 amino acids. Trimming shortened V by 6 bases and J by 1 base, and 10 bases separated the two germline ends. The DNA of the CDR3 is TGTGCCACCAGACTTACAGGGTCCTACGAGCAGTACTTC. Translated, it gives CATRLTGSYEQYF.

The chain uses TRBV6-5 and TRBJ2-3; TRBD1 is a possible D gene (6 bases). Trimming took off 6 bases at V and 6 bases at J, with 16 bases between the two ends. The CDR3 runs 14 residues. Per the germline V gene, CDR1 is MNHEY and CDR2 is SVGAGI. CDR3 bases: TGTGCCAGCAGACTCACAGGGAACACGGATACGCAGTATTTT. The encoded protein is CASRLTGNTDTQYF.

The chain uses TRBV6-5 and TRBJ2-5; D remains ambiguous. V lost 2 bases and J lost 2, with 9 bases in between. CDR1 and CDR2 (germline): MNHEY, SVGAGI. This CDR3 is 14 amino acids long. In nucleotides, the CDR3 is TGTGCCAGCAGTTACATGGGATCACAAGAGACCCAGTACTTC. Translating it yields CASSYMGSQETQYF.

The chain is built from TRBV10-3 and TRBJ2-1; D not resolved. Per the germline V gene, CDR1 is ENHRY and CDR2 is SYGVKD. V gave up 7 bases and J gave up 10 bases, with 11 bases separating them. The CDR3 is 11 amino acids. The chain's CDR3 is CAINAVGEQFF. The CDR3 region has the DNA TGTGCCATCAACGCGGTAGGGGAGCAGTTCTTC.

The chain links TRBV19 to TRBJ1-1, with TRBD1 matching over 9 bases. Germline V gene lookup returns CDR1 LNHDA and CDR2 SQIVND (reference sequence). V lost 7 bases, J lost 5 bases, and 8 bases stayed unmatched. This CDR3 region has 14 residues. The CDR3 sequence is CASNQQGARTEAFF. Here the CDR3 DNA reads TGTGCCAGTAATCAACAGGGGGCGAGGACTGAAGCTTTCTTT.

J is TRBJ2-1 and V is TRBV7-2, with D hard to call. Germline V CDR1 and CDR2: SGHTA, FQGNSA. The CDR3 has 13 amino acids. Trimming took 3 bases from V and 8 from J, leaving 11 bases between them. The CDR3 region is CASSLWAADEQFF. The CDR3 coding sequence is TGTGCCAGCAGCTTGTGGGCCGCGGATGAGCAGTTCTTC.

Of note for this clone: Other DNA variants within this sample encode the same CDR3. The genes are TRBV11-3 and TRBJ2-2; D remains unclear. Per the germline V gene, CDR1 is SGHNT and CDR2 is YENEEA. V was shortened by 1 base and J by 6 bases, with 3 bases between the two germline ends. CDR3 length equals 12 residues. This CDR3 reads CASSLGSGELFF. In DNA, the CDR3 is TGTGCCAGCAGCTTAGGTTCCGGGGAGCTGTTTTTT.

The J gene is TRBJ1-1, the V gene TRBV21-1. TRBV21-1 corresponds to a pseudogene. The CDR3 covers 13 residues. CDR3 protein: CASSKAGEQGAFF. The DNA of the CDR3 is TGTGCCAGCAGCAAAGCGGGGGAGCAGGGAGCTTTCTTT.